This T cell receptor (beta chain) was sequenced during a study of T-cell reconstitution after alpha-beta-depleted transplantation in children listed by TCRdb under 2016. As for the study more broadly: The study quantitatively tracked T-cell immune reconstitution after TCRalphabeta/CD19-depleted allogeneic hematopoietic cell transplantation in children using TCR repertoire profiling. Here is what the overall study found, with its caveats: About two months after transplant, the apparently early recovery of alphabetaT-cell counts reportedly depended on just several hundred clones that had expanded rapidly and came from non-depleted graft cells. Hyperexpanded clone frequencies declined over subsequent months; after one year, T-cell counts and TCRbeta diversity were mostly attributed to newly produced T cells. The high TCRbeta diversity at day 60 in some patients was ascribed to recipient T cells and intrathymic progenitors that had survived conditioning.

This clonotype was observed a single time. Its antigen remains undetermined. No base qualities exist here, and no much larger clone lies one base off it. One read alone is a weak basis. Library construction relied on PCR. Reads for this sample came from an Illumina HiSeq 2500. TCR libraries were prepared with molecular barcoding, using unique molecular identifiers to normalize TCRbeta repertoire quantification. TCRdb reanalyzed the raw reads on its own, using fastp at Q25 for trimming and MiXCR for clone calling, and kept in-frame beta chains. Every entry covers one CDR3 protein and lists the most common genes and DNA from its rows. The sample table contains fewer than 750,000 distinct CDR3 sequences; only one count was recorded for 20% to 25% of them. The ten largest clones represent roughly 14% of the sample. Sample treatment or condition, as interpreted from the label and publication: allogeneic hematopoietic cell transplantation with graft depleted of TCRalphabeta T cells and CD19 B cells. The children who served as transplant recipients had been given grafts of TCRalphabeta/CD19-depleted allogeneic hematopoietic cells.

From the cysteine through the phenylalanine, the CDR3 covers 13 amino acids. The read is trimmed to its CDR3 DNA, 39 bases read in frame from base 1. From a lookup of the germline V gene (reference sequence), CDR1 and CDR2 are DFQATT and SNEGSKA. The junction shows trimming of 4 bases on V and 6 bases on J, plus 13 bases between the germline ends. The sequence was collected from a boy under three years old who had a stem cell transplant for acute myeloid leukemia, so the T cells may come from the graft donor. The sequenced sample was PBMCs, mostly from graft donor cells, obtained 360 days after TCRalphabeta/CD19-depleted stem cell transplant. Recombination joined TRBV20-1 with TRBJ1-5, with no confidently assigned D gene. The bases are TGCAGTGCTAAGCAGAGGGCGACTCAGCCCCAGCATTTT. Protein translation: CSAKQRATQPQHF.